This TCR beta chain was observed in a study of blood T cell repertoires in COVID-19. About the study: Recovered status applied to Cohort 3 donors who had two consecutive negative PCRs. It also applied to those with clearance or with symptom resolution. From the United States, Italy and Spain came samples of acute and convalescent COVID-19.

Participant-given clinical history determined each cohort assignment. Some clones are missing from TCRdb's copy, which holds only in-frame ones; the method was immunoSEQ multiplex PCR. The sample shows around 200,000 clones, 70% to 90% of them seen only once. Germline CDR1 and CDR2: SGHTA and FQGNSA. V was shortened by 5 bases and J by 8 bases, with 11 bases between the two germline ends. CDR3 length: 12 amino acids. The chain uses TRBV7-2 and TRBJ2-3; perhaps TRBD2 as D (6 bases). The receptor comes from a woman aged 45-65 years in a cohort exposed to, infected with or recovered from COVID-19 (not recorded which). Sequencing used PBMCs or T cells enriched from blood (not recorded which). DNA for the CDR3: TGTGCCAGCAGCGCGGGGTTCGGTACGCAGTATTTT. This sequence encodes CASSAGFGTQYF.